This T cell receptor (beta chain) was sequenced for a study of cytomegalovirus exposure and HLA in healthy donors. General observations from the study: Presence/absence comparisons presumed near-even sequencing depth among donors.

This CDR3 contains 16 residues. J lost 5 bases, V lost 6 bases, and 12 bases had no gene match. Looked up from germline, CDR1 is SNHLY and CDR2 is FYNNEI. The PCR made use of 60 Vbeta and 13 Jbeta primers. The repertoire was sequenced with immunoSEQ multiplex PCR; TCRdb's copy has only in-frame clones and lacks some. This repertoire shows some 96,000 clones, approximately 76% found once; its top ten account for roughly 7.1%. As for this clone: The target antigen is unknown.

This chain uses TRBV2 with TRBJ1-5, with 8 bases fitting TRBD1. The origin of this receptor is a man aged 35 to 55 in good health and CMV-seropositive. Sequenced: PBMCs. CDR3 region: CASSWTGNPKDQPQHF. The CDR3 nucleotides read TGTGCCAGCAGCTGGACAGGGAATCCAAAAGATCAGCCCCAGCATTTT.